This entry lists 5 T cell receptor beta chains sequenced from one sample in a study of blood T cells in healthy people across ages. A sample-barcoded 5' primer and a J-beta primer mix were used in a second PCR of roughly 6 to 11 cycles. TCRdb re-called the 5' RACE reads with MiXCR, one entry per CDR3 protein. In the table there are about 1.1 million distinct CDR3 sequences, around two fifths of which are singletons. Sequenced material: blood. The receptors were gathered from a man aged 18 to 29 in good health.

The chain recombines TRBV19 with TRBJ2-1; 9 bases align to TRBD2. CDR1 and CDR2 (germline): LNHDA, SQIVND (reference sequence). The junction had 9 bases not matched to a gene; V was cut back by 10 bases and J by 2 bases. This CDR3 is built from 15 residues. CDR3 coding DNA: TGTGCCACGAAAAGGGGGACTAGCCCCTACAATGAGCAGTTCTTC. Its translation: CATKRGTSPYNEQFF. Filled out from reference TRBV19 and TRBJ2-1, the complete variable domain reads DGGITQSPKYLFRKEGQNVTLSCEQNLNHDAMYWYRQDPGQGLRLIYYSQIVNDFQKGDIAEGYSVSREKKESFPLTVTSAQKNPTAFYLCATKRGTSPYNEQFFGPGTRLTVL.

This clonotype occurred a few times. The J gene is TRBJ2-1, the V gene TRBV5-1; TRBD2 matches 8 bases. CDR3 length: 20 residues. CDR1 and CDR2 (germline): SGHRS, YFSETQ. V lost 4 bases and J lost 0; bases outside the gene matches: 18. In DNA form, the CDR3 reads TGCGCCAGCAGCGACCGATTTCAAGCGGGGGCCCTTAGCTCCTACAATGAGCAGTTCTTC. Its protein is CASSDRFQAGALSSYNEQFF.

The chain combines TRBV20-1 with TRBJ2-3; D is ambiguous. The CDR3 runs to 14 residues. The germline V gene has CDR1 DFQATT and CDR2 SNEGSKA (reference sequence). V lost 0 bases and J 0 bases, leaving 7 bases between the germline ends. The CDR3 coding sequence is TGCAGTGCTAGAGAGGGCCCAAGCACAGATACGCAGTATTTT. Residues: CSAREGPSTDTQYF.

This clonotype was seen a few times. This rearrangement joins TRBV20-1 to TRBJ2-3; D remains unclear. CDR1 is DFQATT, CDR2 SNEGSKA, per germline (reference sequence). With 0 bases removed from V and 7 bases from J, the gap between germline ends came to 11 bases. The length of the CDR3 is 13 residues. In DNA form, the CDR3 reads TGCAGTGCTAGAGATCCCCTCCGGAATACGCAGTATTTT. The encoded protein is CSARDPLRNTQYF.

The chain joins TRBV2 to TRBJ2-1; D may be TRBD1 (6 bases). Trimming left V 6 bases short and J 3 bases short, with 15 bases between. Germline V gene lookup returns CDR1 SNHLY and CDR2 FYNNEI. This CDR3 has 15 amino acids. CDR3 residues: CASRLGQSLYNEQFF. In DNA form, the CDR3 reads TGTGCCAGCAGGTTAGGACAGTCCCTCTACAATGAGCAGTTCTTC. Full variable domain (remainder filled in from reference TRBV2 and TRBJ2-1): EPEVTQTPSHQVTQMGQEVILRCVPISNHLYFYWYRQILGQKVEFLVSFYNNEISEKSEIFDDQFSVERPDGSNFTLKIRSTKLEDSAMYFCASRLGQSLYNEQFFGPGTRLTVL.